These 11 T cell receptor beta chains were sequenced from one sample in a study of cytomegalovirus exposure and HLA in healthy donors (dated by TCRdb to about 2017). Receptor amplification or capture employed the immunoSEQ multiplex PCR assay. The source is immuneACCESS, and TCRdb retained only in-frame sequences with V and J called. Part of the clones is not carried over; for the studies checked, unresolved V genes explain less than half of this, and the remainder is unexplained. Recorded for this sample are tens of thousands of clones; just under 95% of them occurred a single time. The ten largest clones capture 3% to 3.5% of the sample. The sequencing sample was made of PBMCs. The origin of the receptors is a young man in good health and CMV-seronegative.

V gene TRBV10-3 combines with J gene TRBJ1-2; 11 bases agree with TRBD1. The V gene end was trimmed by 0 bases and the J gene end by 3 bases; junction bases not matched to a gene: 3. Germline values: CDR1 ENHRY, CDR2 SYGVKD. This CDR3 has 16 amino acids. The chain's CDR3 is CAISESGQGADYGYTF. DNA for the CDR3: TGTGCCATCAGTGAGTCCGGACAGGGGGCAGACTATGGCTACACCTTC.

V is TRBV5-1 and J is TRBJ2-2; a possible D gene is TRBD1 (6 bases). The CDR3 is made up of 14 amino acids. V was trimmed by 5 bases and J by 2 bases, leaving 10 bases between them. Germline CDR1 and CDR2: SGHRS and YFSETQ. The DNA for the CDR3 is TGCGCCAGCAGACAGGGCGGCAACACCGGGGAGCTGTTTTTT. This translates into CASRQGGNTGELFF.

This chain joins TRBV30 and TRBJ1-2, with 8 bases aligning to TRBD1. Trimming removed 5 bases from V and 4 bases from J; junction bases left unmatched: 6. This CDR3 spans 13 amino acids. Germline V gives CDR1 GTSNPN, CDR2 SVGIG (reference sequence). The CDR3 here is CAWGDRGFYGYTF. The CDR3 nucleotides read TGTGCCTGGGGTGACAGGGGATTCTATGGCTACACCTTC.

The chain uses TRBV5-1 and TRBJ2-7; D might be TRBD2 (6 bases). Germline loops: CDR1 SGHRS, CDR2 YFSETQ. The CDR3 runs 15 residues. V lost 3 bases and J lost 7, with 20 bases in between. CDR3 sequence (DNA): TGCGCCAGCAGCTGGCGATTTGAGCGCGGAGGGGAGCAGTACTTC. It codes for CASSWRFERGGEQYF.

V gene TRBV4-2 combines with J gene TRBJ2-5; 9 nucleotides match TRBD2. V gave up 1 base and J gave up 3 bases; unmatched junction bases: 3. The CDR3 is made up of 15 amino acids. Germline CDR1 and CDR2: LGHNA and YNFKEQ. The CDR3, as DNA: TGTGCCAGCAGCCAAGGGGCTAGCGGGAAAGAGACCCAGTACTTC. As protein: CASSQGASGKETQYF.

This chain links TRBV11-1 with TRBJ1-2; no firm D call. Trimming pared 3 bases from V and 2 bases from J, leaving 16 bases between. CDR1 is SGHAT and CDR2 is FQDESV in the germline V gene (reference sequence). The CDR3 consists of 16 residues. The CDR3 sequence is CASSFPKAGTNYGYTF. The DNA for the CDR3 is TGTGCCAGCAGCTTCCCAAAGGCGGGTACCAACTATGGCTACACCTTC.

V is TRBV7-6 and J is TRBJ1-1; 7 positions match TRBD1. This CDR3 is built from 17 residues. In germline, CDR1 is SGHVS, CDR2 FNYEAQ. Losses at the gene ends were 4 bases for V and 5 bases for J; bases not matched to a gene: 16. In DNA, the CDR3 is TGTGCCAGCAGCTCGGAGGGGGCGACAACTCCCGGGACTGAAGCTTTCTTT. Translation gives CASSSEGATTPGTEAFF.

The CDR3 DNA is TGTGCCAGTAGTATAAGGGGTGGGGTTACCGGGGAGCTGTTTTTT. It translates to CASSIRGGVTGELFF. The rearrangement joins TRBV19 to TRBJ2-2; TRBD1 is a possible D gene (5 bases). The CDR3 runs 15 residues. The germline V gene has CDR1 LNHDA and CDR2 SQIVND (reference sequence). Trimming stripped 2 bases from V and 5 bases from J, with 12 bases between.

This sequence joins TRBV7-3 and TRBJ2-7, with D maybe TRBD2 (5 bases). From germline, CDR1 is SGHTA and CDR2 FQGTGA. This CDR3 contains 16 residues. Trimming cost V 5 bases and J 2 bases, with 19 bases left between them. The CDR3 DNA follows: TGTGCCAGCAGCCCAGGTGGTAGCGCGGCGGCCTACGAGCAGTACTTC. It yields the protein CASSPGGSAAAYEQYF.

This chain links TRBV5-1 with TRBJ2-4; D perhaps matches TRBD1 (8 bases). Germline V gene data show CDR1 as SGHRS and CDR2 as YFSETQ. V dropped 0 bases and J dropped 8 bases, with 12 bases sitting between them. CDR3 length: 14 residues. CDR3 DNA sequence: TGCGCCAGCAGCTTGGGACAGGGGAGGGACATTCAGTACTTC. It codes for CASSLGQGRDIQYF.

The rearrangement joins TRBV19 to TRBJ2-3, with 7 bases aligning to TRBD2. The CDR3 loop spans 15 amino acids. V was pared by 5 bases and J by 0 bases, with 5 bases of the junction left unmatched. Germline lookup yields CDR1 LNHDA and CDR2 SQIVND (reference sequence). CDR3 sequence reads: CASSRTRLSTDTQYF. The CDR3 nucleotides read TGTGCCAGTAGTCGGACTAGATTGAGCACAGATACGCAGTATTTT. The full variable domain, in which reference TRBV19 and TRBJ2-3 provide the parts outside the CDR3, is DGGITQSPKYLFRKEGQNVTLSCEQNLNHDAMYWYRQDPGQGLRLIYYSQIVNDFQKGDIAEGYSVSREKKESFPLTVTSAQKNPTAFYLCASSRTRLSTDTQYFGPGTRLTVL.